Listed here is a single T cell receptor (beta chain). Its antigen remains unknown. The data stem from a study of T cell responses to AZD1222 COVID-19 vaccine. Across the whole study: Doses given second, at about 4 or about 12 weeks, were pooled.

Germline V CDR1 and CDR2: MNHNS, SASEGT. CDR3 size: 15 residues. V was clipped by 2 bases and J by 8 bases, with 15 bases between them. Whole-study results and caveats: Donors in the cohort were predominantly white British and more often female, and clonal diversity was possibly underestimated. There were vaccine-associated CD4 TCRs across spike, dominant at 160-218 and 743-854.

Only in-frame clones appear in the TCRdb table, and some are missing; sequencing was by immunoSEQ multiplex PCR. Seen here are over 85,000 clones, around nine tenths observed once, and the top ten hold 3.2%. This sequence was found in an adult in good health. The sample was peripheral blood, taken on day 0 of AZD1222 vaccination. The V call is TRBV6-1, the J call TRBJ1-4, with a tentative D call TRBD1 (5 bases). The CDR3 sequence: CASSESGPLEEKLFF. The CDR3 DNA reads TGTGCCAGCAGTGAATCAGGGCCTTTGGAGGAAAAACTGTTTTTT.